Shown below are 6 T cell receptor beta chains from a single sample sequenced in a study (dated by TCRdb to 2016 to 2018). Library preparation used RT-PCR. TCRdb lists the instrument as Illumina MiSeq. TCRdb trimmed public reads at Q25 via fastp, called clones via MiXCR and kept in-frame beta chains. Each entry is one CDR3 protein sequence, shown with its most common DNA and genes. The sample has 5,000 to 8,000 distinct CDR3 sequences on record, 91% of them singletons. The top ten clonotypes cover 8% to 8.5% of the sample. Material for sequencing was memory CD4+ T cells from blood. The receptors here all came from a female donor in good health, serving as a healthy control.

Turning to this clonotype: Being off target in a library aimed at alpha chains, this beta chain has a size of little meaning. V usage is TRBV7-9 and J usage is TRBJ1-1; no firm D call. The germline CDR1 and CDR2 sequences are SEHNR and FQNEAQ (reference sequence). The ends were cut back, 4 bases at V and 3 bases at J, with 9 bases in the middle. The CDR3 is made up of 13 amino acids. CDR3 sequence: CASSSGSYTEAFF. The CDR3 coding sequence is TGTGCCAGCAGCTCGGGGTCCTACACTGAAGCTTTCTTT.

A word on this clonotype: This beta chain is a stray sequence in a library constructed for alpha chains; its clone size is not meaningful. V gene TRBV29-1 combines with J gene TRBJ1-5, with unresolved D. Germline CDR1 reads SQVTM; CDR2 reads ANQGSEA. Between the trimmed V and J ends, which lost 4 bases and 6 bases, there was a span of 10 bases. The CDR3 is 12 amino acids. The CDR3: CSVVEGSQPQHF. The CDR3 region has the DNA TGCAGCGTTGTGGAGGGTTCTCAGCCCCAGCATTTT.

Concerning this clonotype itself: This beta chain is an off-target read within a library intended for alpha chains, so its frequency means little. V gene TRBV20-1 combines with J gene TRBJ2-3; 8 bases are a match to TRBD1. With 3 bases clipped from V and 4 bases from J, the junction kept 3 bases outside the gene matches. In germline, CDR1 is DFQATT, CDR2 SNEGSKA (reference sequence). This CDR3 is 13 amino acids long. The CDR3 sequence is CSARRQGSDTQYF. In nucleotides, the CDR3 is TGCAGTGCTAGGAGACAGGGGTCAGATACGCAGTATTTT.

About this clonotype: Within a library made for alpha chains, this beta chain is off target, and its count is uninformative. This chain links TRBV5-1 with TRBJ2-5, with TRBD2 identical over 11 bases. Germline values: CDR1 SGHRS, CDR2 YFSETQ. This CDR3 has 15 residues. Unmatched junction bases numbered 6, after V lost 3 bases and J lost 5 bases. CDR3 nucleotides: TGCGCCAGCAGCTATGGGACTAGCGGACGGGAGACCCAGTACTTC. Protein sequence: CASSYGTSGRETQYF. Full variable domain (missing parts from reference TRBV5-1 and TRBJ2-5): KAGVTQTPRYLIKTRGQQVTLSCSPISGHRSVSWYQQTPGQGLQFLFEYFSETQRNKGNFPGRFSGRQFSNSRSEMNVSTLELGDSALYLCASSYGTSGRETQYFGPGTRLLVL.

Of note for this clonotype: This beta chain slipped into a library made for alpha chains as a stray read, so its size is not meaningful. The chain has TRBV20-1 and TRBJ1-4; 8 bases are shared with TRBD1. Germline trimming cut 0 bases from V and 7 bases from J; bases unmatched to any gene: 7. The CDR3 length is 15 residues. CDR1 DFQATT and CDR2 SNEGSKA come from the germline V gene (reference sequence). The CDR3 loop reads CSARDPRGRSEKLFF. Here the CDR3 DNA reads TGCAGTGCTAGAGACCCCAGGGGGCGCAGTGAAAAACTGTTTTTT.

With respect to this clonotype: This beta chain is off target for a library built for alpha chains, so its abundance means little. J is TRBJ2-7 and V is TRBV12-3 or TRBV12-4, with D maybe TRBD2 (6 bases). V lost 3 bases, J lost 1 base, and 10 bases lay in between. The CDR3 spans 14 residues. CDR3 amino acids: CASSFGGTSYEQYF. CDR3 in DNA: TGTGCCAGCAGTTTTGGGGGGACGTCCTACGAGCAGTACTTC.